In its sample, the clone carrying this TCR beta chain was seen a few times. The V segment lost 2 bases and the J segment 4 bases; nucleotides outside the gene matches: 5. The germline V gene encodes CDR1 WNHNN and CDR2 SYGVQD (reference sequence). This CDR3 is 15 amino acids long. Additional autoimmune diseases, uncontrolled infections, pregnancy or lactation disqualified patients. Clinical symptoms, serum thyroxine, TRAb, thyroid ultrasound and orbital computed tomography formed the basis of diagnosis. Amplification of the TCR beta CDR3 regions used RNA transcripts (as template). An initial RT-PCR round employing HTBI primers preceded a second-round multiplex PCR. TCRdb re-derived calls from the multiplex PCR reads in MiXCR, one entry per CDR3 protein. The table lists over 500,000 distinct CDR3 sequences, roughly 20% of them singletons. The data were taken from a study of Graves' ophthalmopathy and Graves' hyperthyroidism.

The clonotype comes from a woman between 18 and 29 years old with stable Graves' hyperthyroidism. Some clones in this sample may be carry-over from other donors' samples. The sample was peripheral blood. The chain carries TRBV10-1 and TRBJ2-3, with 8 bases aligning to TRBD1. DNA for the CDR3: TGCGCCAGCAGTGAGAAGGCAGGGGGCCCAGATACGCAGTATTTT. This translates into CASSEKAGGPDTQYF.